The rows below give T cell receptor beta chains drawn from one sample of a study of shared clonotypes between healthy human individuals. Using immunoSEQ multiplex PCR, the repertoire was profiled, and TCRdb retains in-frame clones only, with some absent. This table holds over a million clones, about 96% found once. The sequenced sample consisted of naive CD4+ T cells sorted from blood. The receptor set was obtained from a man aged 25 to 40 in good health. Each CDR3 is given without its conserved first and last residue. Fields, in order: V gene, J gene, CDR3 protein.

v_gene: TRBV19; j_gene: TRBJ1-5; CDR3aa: ASSIGGSNQPQH
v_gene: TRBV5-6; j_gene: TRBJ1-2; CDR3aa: ASSLFTENYGYT
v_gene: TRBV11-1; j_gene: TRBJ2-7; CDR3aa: ASSWDRRDYEQY
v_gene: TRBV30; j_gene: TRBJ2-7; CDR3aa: AWTPSEPYEQY
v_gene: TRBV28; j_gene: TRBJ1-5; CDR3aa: ASRQQGGRGQPQH
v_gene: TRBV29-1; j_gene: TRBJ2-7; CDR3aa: SVATGVYEQY
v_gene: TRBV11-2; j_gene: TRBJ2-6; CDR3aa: ASSSPRKGPDSGANVLT
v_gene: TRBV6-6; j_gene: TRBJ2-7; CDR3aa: ASGSYHSYEQY
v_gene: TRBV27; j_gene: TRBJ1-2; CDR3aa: ASRGTLNYGYT
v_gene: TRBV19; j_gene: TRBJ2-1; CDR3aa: ASSIAASGFTTF
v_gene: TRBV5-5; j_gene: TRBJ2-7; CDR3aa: ASSLARPYEQY
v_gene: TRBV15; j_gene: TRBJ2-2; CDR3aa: ATSPGLAGGLNTGELF
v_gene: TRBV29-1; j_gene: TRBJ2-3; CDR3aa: STALGQSSGTQY
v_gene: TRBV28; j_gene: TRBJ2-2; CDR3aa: ASSPPDSYRYNTGELF
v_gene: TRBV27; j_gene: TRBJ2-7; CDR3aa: ATGTKAGVSYEQY
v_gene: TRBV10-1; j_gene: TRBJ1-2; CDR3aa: ASSERVYGYT
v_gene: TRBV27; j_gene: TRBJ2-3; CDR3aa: ASSLSRDTDTQY
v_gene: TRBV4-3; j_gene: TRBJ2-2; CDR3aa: ASSPEGTVTGELF
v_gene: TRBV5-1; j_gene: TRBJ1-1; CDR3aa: ASSLEDPNTEAF
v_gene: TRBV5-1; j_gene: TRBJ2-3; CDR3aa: ASSLEVSTDTQY
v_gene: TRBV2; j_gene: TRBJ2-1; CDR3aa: ASSESVGRVVYEQF
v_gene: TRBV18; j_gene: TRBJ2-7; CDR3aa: ASSPGLASYEQY
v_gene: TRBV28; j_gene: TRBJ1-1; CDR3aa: ASSRGAGVFTEAF
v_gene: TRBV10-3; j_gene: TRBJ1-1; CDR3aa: AISELRDANTEAF
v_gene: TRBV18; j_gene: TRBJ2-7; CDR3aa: ASSPAPTLPGQGAFYEQY
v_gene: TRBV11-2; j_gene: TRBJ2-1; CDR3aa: ASSLPGALPNEQF
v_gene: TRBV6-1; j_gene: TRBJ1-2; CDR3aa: ASSVNQGPNGYT
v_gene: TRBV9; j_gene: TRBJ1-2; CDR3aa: ASSPQARPYYGYT
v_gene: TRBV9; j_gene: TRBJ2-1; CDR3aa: ASSISGTSGSNEQF
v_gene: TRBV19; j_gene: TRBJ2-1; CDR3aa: ASSTPPAGTSAGGSYNEQF
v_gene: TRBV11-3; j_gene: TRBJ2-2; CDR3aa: ASSLVRDTGELF
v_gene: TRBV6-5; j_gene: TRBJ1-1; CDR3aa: ASSRRGNTEAF
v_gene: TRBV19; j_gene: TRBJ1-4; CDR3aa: ASSILGGTNEKLF
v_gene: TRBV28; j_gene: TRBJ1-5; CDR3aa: ASCRRRNQPQH
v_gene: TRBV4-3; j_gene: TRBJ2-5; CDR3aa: ASSHDRRETQY
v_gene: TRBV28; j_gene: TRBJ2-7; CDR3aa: ASSRISGYGVEQY
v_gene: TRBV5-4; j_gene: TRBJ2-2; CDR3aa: ASSPRQGVRTGELF
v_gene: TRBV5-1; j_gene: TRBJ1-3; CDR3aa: ASSLGRGSGNTIY
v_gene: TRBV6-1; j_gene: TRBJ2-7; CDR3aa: ASRDPGQTSYEQY
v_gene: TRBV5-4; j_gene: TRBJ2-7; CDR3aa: ASRAGPGDYEQY
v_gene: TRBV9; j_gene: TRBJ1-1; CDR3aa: ASSAGDRINTEAF
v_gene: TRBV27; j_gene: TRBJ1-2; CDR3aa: ASSSGYGYT
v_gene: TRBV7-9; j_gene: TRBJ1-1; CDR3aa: ASSRGEESAF
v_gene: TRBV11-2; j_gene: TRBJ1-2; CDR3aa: ASSLQHRERGYT
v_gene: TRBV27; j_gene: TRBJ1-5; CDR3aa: ASSLGGTLNQPQH
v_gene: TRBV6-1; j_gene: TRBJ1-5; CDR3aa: ASSDRRNQPQH
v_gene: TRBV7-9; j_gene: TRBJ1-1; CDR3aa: ASSRIGGTEAF
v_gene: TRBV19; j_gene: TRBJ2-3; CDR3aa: ASSTSGSLDTQY
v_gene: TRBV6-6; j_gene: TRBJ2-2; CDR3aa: ASSYSSASDTGELF
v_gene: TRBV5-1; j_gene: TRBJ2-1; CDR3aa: ASSVAGTAYNEQF
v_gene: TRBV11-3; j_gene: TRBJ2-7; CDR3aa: ASSFYGTSGRFYEQY
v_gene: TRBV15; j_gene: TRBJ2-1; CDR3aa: ATSRAAGTSGSLNEQF
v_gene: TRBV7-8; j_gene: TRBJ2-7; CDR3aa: ASSPNLGQGLEQY
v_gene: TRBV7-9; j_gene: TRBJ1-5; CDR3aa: ASSSSDPLANQPQH